This T cell receptor (beta chain) is from a study of T cell responses to AZD1222 COVID-19 vaccine. Germline loops: CDR1 MNHEY, CDR2 SVGAGI. There are 14 residues in the CDR3. V was shortened by 6 bases and J by 4 bases, with 10 bases between the two germline ends. Data came from immunoSEQ multiplex PCR; TCRdb stores just in-frame clones and leaves some out. This table has 150,000 to 200,000 clones, around 90% appearing once. This TCR was sampled from an adult in good health. This chain connects TRBV6-5 to TRBJ1-6, with D hard to call. Sequenced here: peripheral blood, sampled on day 0 of AZD1222 vaccination. For the CDR3, the DNA is TGTGCCAGCAGCTCCGGTCCTTATAATTCACCCCTCCACTTT. This gives the protein CASSSGPYNSPLHF.